The 32 T cell receptor beta chains given below trace back to one sample, sequenced in a study of blood T cell repertoires in COVID-19. Data came from immunoSEQ multiplex PCR; TCRdb stores just in-frame clones and leaves some out. The data hold fewer than 500,000 clones, with roughly nine tenths observed a single time. The specimen sequenced was PBMCs or T cells enriched from blood (not recorded which). The origin of the receptors is a young man who had recovered from COVID-19.

The V call is TRBV10-1, the J call TRBJ2-1, with TRBD2 as a possible D gene (5 bases). The CDR3 totals 13 residues. V lost 1 base to trimming and J lost 12 bases, with 13 bases between them. CDR1 and CDR2 (germline): WNHNN, SYGVQD (reference sequence). The CDR3 protein is CASSELRAKAQFF. The CDR3 DNA reads TGCGCCAGCAGTGAGTTGCGGGCTAAGGCGCAGTTCTTC.

The chain has TRBV10-3 and TRBJ1-1; D perhaps matches TRBD1 (6 bases). The length of the CDR3 is 12 residues. V shed 10 bases and J shed 1 base, with 10 bases lying between them. Per germline, CDR1 ENHRY and CDR2 SYGVKD. The CDR3 loop is CATGQTNTEAFF. The CDR3 DNA sequence: TGTGCCACCGGACAGACGAACACTGAAGCTTTCTTT.

The rearrangement joins TRBV13 to TRBJ2-7, with 11 positions matching TRBD2. The V and J ends lost 5 bases and 3 bases, in that order; junction bases with no gene match: 3. CDR3 length equals 14 residues. Looked up from germline, CDR1 is PRHDT and CDR2 is FYEKMQ (reference sequence). This CDR3 reads CASSEGLAVYEQYF. CDR3 sequence (DNA): TGTGCCAGCAGCGAGGGACTAGCGGTCTACGAGCAGTACTTC.

The rearrangement links TRBV30 to TRBJ2-1; 7 bases are a match to TRBD2. Per the germline V gene, CDR1 is GTSNPN and CDR2 is SVGIG (reference sequence). V lost 2 bases and J lost 9; bases outside the gene matches: 4. The CDR3 extends over 12 amino acids. For the CDR3, the DNA is TGTGCCTGGAGTCCTACTAGCGTTGAGCAGTTCTTC. Residues: CAWSPTSVEQFF.

In its sample, this clone was seen once. This chain joins TRBV7-9 and TRBJ1-3, with 8 bases fitting TRBD1. The CDR3 covers 16 residues. From germline, CDR1 is SEHNR and CDR2 FQNEAQ (reference sequence). The J segment lost 0 bases and the V segment lost 1 base, leaving 2 bases of the junction unmatched. CDR3: CASSLGGTGSGNTIYF. The CDR3 DNA reads as TGTGCCAGCAGCTTAGGTGGGACAGGCTCTGGAAACACCATATATTTT. Full variable domain (rest looked up from reference TRBV7-9 and TRBJ1-3): DTGVSQNPRHKITKRGQNVTFRCDPISEHNRLYWYRQTLGQGPEFLTYFQNEAQLEKSRLLSDRFSAERPKGSFSTLEIQRTEQGDSAMYLCASSLGGTGSGNTIYFGEGSWLTVV.

In nucleotides, the CDR3 is TGTGCCAGCAGCCCGTGGCTAGCGGGCACAGATACGCAGTATTTT. Protein product: CASSPWLAGTDTQYF. The chain carries TRBV6-5 and TRBJ2-3; TRBD2 aligns across 7 bases. This CDR3 contains 15 residues. V trimming: 6 bases; J trimming: 1 base; junction bases outside the gene matches: 7. Germline V gives CDR1 MNHEY, CDR2 SVGAGI.

V usage is TRBV11-2 and J usage is TRBJ2-5, with 11 bases identical to TRBD1. Germline V gives CDR1 SGHAT, CDR2 FQNNGV. V dropped 5 bases and J dropped 5; count of bases not matched to a gene: 7. The CDR3 is 15 amino acids. The CDR3 region is CASSPGTGGRETQYF. The CDR3 coding sequence is TGTGCCAGCAGCCCCGGGACAGGGGGTCGGGAGACCCAGTACTTC.

The genes are TRBV5-1 and TRBJ2-3, with D possibly being TRBD2 (7 bases). Germline CDR1 SGHRS, CDR2 YFSETQ. This CDR3 region has 16 residues. V dropped 4 bases and J dropped 0 bases, with 15 bases sitting between them. Here the CDR3 DNA reads TGCGCCAGCAGCCCGGGGGGCCGCGTGAGCACAGATACGCAGTATTTT. Translation: CASSPGGRVSTDTQYF.

The chain employs TRBV7-9 and TRBJ1-4; TRBD1 is a possible D gene (6 bases). Germline CDR1 reads SEHNR; CDR2 reads FQNEAQ (reference sequence). V was shortened by 5 bases and J by 4 bases, with 8 bases between the two germline ends. This CDR3 is 13 amino acids long. The CDR3 nucleotides read TGTGCCAGCAGCCGGGACAATAATGAAAAACTGTTTTTT. This encodes CASSRDNNEKLFF.

The chain carries TRBV10-3 and TRBJ2-7; 9 bases are a match to TRBD1. The CDR3 is 14 residues long. Germline assignment: CDR1 ENHRY and CDR2 SYGVKD. V lost 6 bases and J lost 5; bases outside the gene matches: 8. In DNA form, the CDR3 reads TGTGCCATCAGCCCCGGGACAGGGTTCCACGAGCAGTACTTC. Amino acids: CAISPGTGFHEQYF.

In regard to this clone: A junction end diverges from the germline sequence, so it may reflect a read error. The chain links TRBV5-1 to TRBJ2-7; 8 bases are shared with TRBD1. CDR3 length: 15 residues. Looked up from germline, CDR1 is SGHRS and CDR2 is YFSETQ. CDR3 sequence (DNA): TGCGCCCGCAGCTGGGGGCAGACAGGGGCGGGGGAGCAGTACTTC. Protein: CARSWGQTGAGEQYF.

This chain connects TRBV7-2 to TRBJ1-5; 7 bases line up with TRBD1. The length of the CDR3 is 14 residues. The V gene's germline CDR1 is SGHTA and CDR2 FQGNSA. J gave up 3 bases and V 8 bases, and 7 bases lay outside the gene matches. This CDR3 is CASAKQGNNQPQHF. CDR3 nucleotides: TGTGCCAGCGCCAAACAGGGGAACAATCAGCCCCAGCATTTT. Full variable domain (missing parts from reference TRBV7-2 and TRBJ1-5): GAGVSQSPSNKVTEKGKDVELRCDPISGHTALYWYRQSLGQGLEFLIYFQGNSAPDKSGLPSDRFSAERTGGSVSTLTIQRTQQEDSAVYLCASAKQGNNQPQHFGDGTRLSIL.

This chain uses TRBV3-1 (or the pseudogene TRBV3-2) with TRBJ2-7; D might be TRBD1 (6 bases). The CDR3 has 13 residues. CDR1 is LGHDT, CDR2 YNNKEL, per germline (reference sequence). The V end was cut by 6 bases, the J end by 2 bases, with 11 bases between. The CDR3 loop is CASRSGQAYEQYF. The CDR3 nucleotides read TGTGCCAGCAGATCGGGACAAGCCTACGAGCAGTACTTC.

The sample holds a few counts of this clone. The chain couples TRBV7-9 to TRBJ2-1; perhaps TRBD1 as D (5 bases). Germline V CDR1 and CDR2: SEHNR, FQNEAQ (reference sequence). The V end lost 2 bases, the J end lost 7 bases, and 12 bases lay between the germline ends. This CDR3 has 14 amino acids. This chain's CDR3 is CASSLMAGLNEQFF. The CDR3 DNA follows: TGTGCCAGCAGCTTAATGGCAGGGTTAAATGAGCAGTTCTTC. The complete variable domain, with remaining parts taken from reference TRBV7-9 and TRBJ2-1, reads DTGVSQNPRHKITKRGQNVTFRCDPISEHNRLYWYRQTLGQGPEFLTYFQNEAQLEKSRLLSDRFSAERPKGSFSTLEIQRTEQGDSAMYLCASSLMAGLNEQFFGPGTRLTVL.

This chain uses TRBV19 with TRBJ2-3; perhaps TRBD2 as D (6 bases). The CDR3 covers 17 residues. V gave up 7 bases and J gave up 2 bases, with 22 bases separating them. Germline values: CDR1 LNHDA, CDR2 SQIVND (reference sequence). The CDR3 here is CASTPQVAVANTDTQYF. DNA for the CDR3: TGTGCCAGTACCCCTCAGGTAGCGGTCGCGAACACAGATACGCAGTATTTT.

J is TRBJ2-3 and V is TRBV7-6; D is uncertain. Germline CDR1 reads SGHVS; CDR2 reads FNYEAQ. V shed 1 base and J shed 6 bases, with 5 bases lying between them. The CDR3 has 12 amino acids. The CDR3 region has the DNA TGTGCCAGCAGCTTAGTACGGGATACGCAGTATTTT. Translating gives CASSLVRDTQYF.

V and J are TRBV5-1 and TRBJ1-2; D is unresolved. The CDR3 extends over 16 amino acids. Germline V gives CDR1 SGHRS, CDR2 YFSETQ. The V end lost 2 bases, the J end lost 0 bases, and 14 bases lay between the germline ends. The CDR3 loop reads CASSFAPYETNYGYTF. CDR3 coding DNA: TGCGCCAGCAGCTTTGCGCCCTATGAAACTAACTATGGCTACACCTTC.

The V call is TRBV7-9, the J call TRBJ1-6, with TRBD1 matching 7 bases. In germline, CDR1 is SEHNR, CDR2 FQNEAQ (reference sequence). V lost 5 bases, J lost 5 bases, and 6 bases stayed unmatched. CDR3 length: 15 amino acids. CDR3 amino acids: CASSPGGGNNSPLHF. The CDR3 DNA reads TGTGCCAGCAGCCCAGGGGGTGGAAATAATTCACCCCTCCACTTT.

The chain couples TRBV28 to TRBJ1-5, with D hard to call. The CDR3 contains 13 residues. CDR1 MDHEN and CDR2 SYDVKM come from the germline V gene. V gave up 6 bases and J gave up 4 bases, with 10 bases separating them. The CDR3 spells CASRADGNQPQHF. The CDR3 DNA is TGTGCCAGCAGGGCCGACGGGAATCAGCCCCAGCATTTT.

This chain uses TRBV9 with TRBJ2-1, with 8 bases identical to TRBD1. The germline gives CDR1 SGDLS, CDR2 YYNGEE. V lost 4 bases to trimming and J lost 8 bases; unmatched junction nucleotides: 8. The length of the CDR3 is 14 residues. CDR3 DNA: TGTGCCAGCAGCTCGCGGACAGGGAATGATGAGCAGTTCTTC. Encoded protein: CASSSRTGNDEQFF.

This chain uses TRBV28 with TRBJ1-2; 7 positions match TRBD1. Germline V gene sequence: CDR1 MDHEN, CDR2 SYDVKM. The CDR3 has 14 amino acids. Trimming removed 6 bases from V and 3 bases from J; junction bases left unmatched: 7. CDR3 nucleotide sequence: TGTGCCAGCAGCTCTGTCGGGACAGACTATGGCTACACCTTC. This gives the protein CASSSVGTDYGYTF.

V gene TRBV19 combines with J gene TRBJ2-3; 8 bases agree with TRBD2. Germline V gene data show CDR1 as LNHDA and CDR2 as SQIVND (reference sequence). The CDR3 extends over 16 amino acids. Trimming removed 1 base from V and 4 bases from J; junction bases left unmatched: 7. This CDR3 is CASSIGVREGSDTQYF. Written as DNA, the CDR3 is TGTGCCAGTAGTATAGGGGTACGGGAGGGCTCAGATACGCAGTATTTT.

The V and J genes are TRBV5-5 and TRBJ2-7, with D tentatively TRBD1 (6 bases). Per germline, CDR1 SGHKS and CDR2 YYEKEE (reference sequence). With 0 bases removed from V and 2 bases from J, the gap between germline ends came to 9 bases. This CDR3 region has 14 residues. The CDR3 region has the DNA TGTGCCAGCAGCTTGGGACAGGCCCCCTACGAGCAGTACTTC. It translates to CASSLGQAPYEQYF.

The rearrangement joins TRBV24-1 to TRBJ1-3; D may be TRBD1 (5 bases). This CDR3 comprises 17 residues. Looked up from germline, CDR1 is KGHDR and CDR2 is SFDVKD. V dropped 2 bases and J dropped 0 bases, with 13 bases sitting between them. CDR3 bases: TGTGCCACCAGTGATTCCATGGACAACTTCTCTGGAAACACCATATATTTT. Translated: CATSDSMDNFSGNTIYF.

This chain uses TRBV9 with TRBJ2-6, with 10 positions matching TRBD1. Per the germline V gene, CDR1 is SGDLS and CDR2 is YYNGEE. Germline trimming cut 5 bases from V and 3 bases from J; bases unmatched to any gene: 5. The CDR3 covers 16 residues. The CDR3 DNA reads TGTGCCAGCAGAAGGGGACAGGGGATTGGGGCCAACGTCCTGACTTTC. The encoded protein is CASRRGQGIGANVLTF. Supplemented by reference TRBV9 and TRBJ2-6, the full variable domain reads DSGVTQTPKHLITATGQRVTLRCSPRSGDLSVYWYQQSLDQGLQFLIQYYNGEERAKGNILERFSAQQFPDLHSELNLSSLELGDSALYFCASRRGQGIGANVLTFGAGSRLTVL.

The rearrangement joins TRBV3-1 (or the pseudogene TRBV3-2) to TRBJ1-1; TRBD1 aligns across 11 bases. This CDR3 region has 16 residues. Germline assignment: CDR1 LGHDT and CDR2 YNNKEL (reference sequence). Germline trimming cut 4 bases from V and 1 base from J; bases unmatched to any gene: 5. The CDR3 DNA sequence: TGTGCCAGCAGCCCGGGGACAGGGGGAACGAACACTGAAGCTTTCTTT. Protein sequence: CASSPGTGGTNTEAFF.

The rearrangement uses TRBV3-1 (or the pseudogene TRBV3-2) and TRBJ2-6; 7 bases agree with TRBD1. The CDR3 consists of 18 residues. V trimming: 3 bases; J trimming: 0 bases; junction bases outside the gene matches: 8. Germline loops: CDR1 LGHDT, CDR2 YNNKEL (reference sequence). In DNA, the CDR3 is TGTGCCAGCAGCCAGGACCGGGACAGATTCTCTGGGGCCAACGTCCTGACTTTC. Its translation: CASSQDRDRFSGANVLTF.

The chain links TRBV6-2 or TRBV6-3 to TRBJ1-2; TRBD1 agrees at 7 bases. This CDR3 is 14 amino acids long. Germline CDR1 and CDR2: MNHEY and SVGEGT. Losses at the gene ends were 5 bases for V and 4 bases for J; bases not matched to a gene: 7. The CDR3 protein is CASSATGAGYGYTF. The DNA for the CDR3 is TGTGCCAGCAGTGCAACAGGGGCGGGCTATGGCTACACCTTC.

The V call is TRBV3-1 (or the pseudogene TRBV3-2), the J call TRBJ1-4; D gene ambiguous. The CDR3 totals 11 residues. Germline V gene lookup returns CDR1 LGHDT and CDR2 YNNKEL (reference sequence). Trimming removed 8 bases from V and 5 bases from J, with 6 bases in between. The CDR3 loop reads CASQRNEKLFF. In DNA, the CDR3 is TGTGCCAGCCAGAGGAATGAAAAACTGTTTTTT.

The V and J genes are TRBV7-2 and TRBJ1-4; D gene ambiguous. Trimming cost V 3 bases and J 8 bases, with 16 bases left between them. Germline-derived CDR1 and CDR2 are SGHTA and FQGNSA. The CDR3 sequence is 15 residues long. The CDR3 protein is CASSLRPGVGEKLFF. CDR3 in DNA: TGTGCCAGCAGCTTGAGGCCCGGGGTCGGGGAAAAACTGTTTTTT.

The chain combines TRBV25-1 with TRBJ1-1; 7 nucleotides line up with TRBD1. Trimming cost V 4 bases and J 1 base; bases outside gene matches: 3. This CDR3 is built from 14 residues. The germline CDR1 and CDR2 sequences are MGHDK and SYGVNS. This chain's CDR3 is CASSVTGSNTEAFF. In DNA form, the CDR3 reads TGTGCCAGCAGTGTGACAGGGTCGAACACTGAAGCTTTCTTT.

The gene calls are TRBV6-5 and TRBJ2-7, with D possibly being TRBD1 (5 bases). The V and J ends lost 0 bases and 2 bases respectively, with 8 bases between them. The CDR3 sequence is 14 residues long. CDR1 is MNHEY, CDR2 SVGAGI, per germline. CDR3 region: CASSYSSRAYEQYF. CDR3 nucleotide sequence: TGTGCCAGCAGTTACTCGAGCAGGGCCTACGAGCAGTACTTC.